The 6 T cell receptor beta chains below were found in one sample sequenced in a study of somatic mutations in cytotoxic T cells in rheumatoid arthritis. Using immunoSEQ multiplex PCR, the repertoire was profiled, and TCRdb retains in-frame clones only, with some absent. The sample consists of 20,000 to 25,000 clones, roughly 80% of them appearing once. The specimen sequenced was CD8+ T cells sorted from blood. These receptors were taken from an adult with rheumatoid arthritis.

The CDR3 sequence: CASSLSGGWGSAFF. The CDR3 DNA reads as TGTGCCAGCAGTTTATCTGGGGGTTGGGGATCAGCTTTCTTT. The chain employs TRBV27 and TRBJ1-1, with D possibly TRBD1 on 5 matching bases. Germline CDR1 MNHEY, CDR2 SMNVEV (reference sequence). The CDR3 loop spans 14 amino acids. V lost 0 bases and J 10 bases, leaving 15 bases between the germline ends.

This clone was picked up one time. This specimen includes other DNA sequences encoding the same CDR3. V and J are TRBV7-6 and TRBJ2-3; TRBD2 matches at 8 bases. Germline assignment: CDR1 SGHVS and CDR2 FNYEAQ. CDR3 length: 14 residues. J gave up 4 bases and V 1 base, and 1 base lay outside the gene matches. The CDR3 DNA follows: TGTGCCAGCAGCTTAGGCGGGGGGCCAGATACGCAGTATTTT. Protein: CASSLGGGPDTQYF.

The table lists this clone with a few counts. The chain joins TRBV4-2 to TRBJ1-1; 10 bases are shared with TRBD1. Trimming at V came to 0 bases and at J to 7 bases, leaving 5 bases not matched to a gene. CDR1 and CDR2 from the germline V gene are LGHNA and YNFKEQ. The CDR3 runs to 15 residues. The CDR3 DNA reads TGTGCCAGCAGCCAAGACGGGACAGGGGCAGGTGAAGCTTTCTTT. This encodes CASSQDGTGAGEAFF.

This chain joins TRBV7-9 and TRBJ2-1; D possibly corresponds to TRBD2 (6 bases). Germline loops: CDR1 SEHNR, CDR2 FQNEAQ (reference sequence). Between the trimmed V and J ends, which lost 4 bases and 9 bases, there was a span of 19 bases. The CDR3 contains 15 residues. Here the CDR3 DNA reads TGTGCCAGCAGCTCCTCTCGAGCGAGGAGGGGTGAGCAGTTCTTC. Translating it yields CASSSSRARRGEQFF.

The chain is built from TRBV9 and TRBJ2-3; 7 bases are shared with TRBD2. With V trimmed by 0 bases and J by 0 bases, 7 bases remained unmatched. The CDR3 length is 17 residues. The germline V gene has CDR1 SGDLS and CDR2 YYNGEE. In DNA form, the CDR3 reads TGTGCCAGCAGCGTAGATCCCGGGGGGTATAGCACAGATACGCAGTATTTT. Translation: CASSVDPGGYSTDTQYF.

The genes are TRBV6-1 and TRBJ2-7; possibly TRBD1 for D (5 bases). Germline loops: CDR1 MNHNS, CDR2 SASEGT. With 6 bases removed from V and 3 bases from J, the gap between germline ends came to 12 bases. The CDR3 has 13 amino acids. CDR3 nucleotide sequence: TGTGCCAGCAGGGCGGTGACAGTCTACGAGCAGTACTTC. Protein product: CASRAVTVYEQYF.